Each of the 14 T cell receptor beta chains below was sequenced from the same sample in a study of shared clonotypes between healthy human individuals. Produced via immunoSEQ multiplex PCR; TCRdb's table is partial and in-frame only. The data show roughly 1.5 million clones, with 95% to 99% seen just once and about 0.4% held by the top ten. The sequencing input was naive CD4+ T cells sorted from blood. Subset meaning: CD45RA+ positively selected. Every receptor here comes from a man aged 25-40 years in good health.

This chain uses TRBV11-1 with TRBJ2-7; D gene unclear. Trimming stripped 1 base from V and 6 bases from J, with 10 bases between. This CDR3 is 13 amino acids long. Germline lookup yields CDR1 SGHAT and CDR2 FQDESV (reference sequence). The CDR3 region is CASSLELTREQYF. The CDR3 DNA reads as TGTGCCAGCAGCTTAGAACTAACCCGCGAGCAGTACTTC.

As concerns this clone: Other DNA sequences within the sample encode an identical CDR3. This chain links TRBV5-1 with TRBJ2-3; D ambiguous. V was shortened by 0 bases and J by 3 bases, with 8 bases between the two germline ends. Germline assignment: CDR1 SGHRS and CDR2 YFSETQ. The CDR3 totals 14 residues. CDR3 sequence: CASSLDRRTDTQYF. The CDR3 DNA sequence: TGCGCCAGCAGCTTGGACAGAAGGACAGATACGCAGTATTTT.

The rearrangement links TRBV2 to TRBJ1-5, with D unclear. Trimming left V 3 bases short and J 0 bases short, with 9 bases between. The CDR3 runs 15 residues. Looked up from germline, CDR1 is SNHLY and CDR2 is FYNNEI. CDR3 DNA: TGTGCCAGCAGTGAGTACGAGTATAGCAATCAGCCCCAGCATTTT. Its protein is CASSEYEYSNQPQHF.

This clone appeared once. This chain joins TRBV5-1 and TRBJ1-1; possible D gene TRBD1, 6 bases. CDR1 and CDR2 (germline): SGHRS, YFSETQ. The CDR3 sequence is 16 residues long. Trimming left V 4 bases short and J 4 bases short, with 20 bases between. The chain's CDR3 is CASSVPLGGAFTEAFF. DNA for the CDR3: TGCGCCAGCAGCGTCCCTTTAGGGGGGGCTTTCACTGAAGCTTTCTTT.

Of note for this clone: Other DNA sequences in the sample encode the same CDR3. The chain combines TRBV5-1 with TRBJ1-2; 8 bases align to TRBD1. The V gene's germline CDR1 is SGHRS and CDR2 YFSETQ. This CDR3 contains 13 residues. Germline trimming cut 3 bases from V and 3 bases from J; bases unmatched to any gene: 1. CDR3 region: CASSSQGDYGYTF. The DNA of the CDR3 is TGCGCCAGCAGCTCACAGGGGGACTATGGCTACACCTTC.

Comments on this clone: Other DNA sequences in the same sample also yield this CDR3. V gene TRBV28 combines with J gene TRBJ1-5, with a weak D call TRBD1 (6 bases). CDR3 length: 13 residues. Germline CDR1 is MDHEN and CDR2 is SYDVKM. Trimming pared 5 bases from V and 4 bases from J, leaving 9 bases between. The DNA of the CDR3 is TGTGCCAGCAGTCCAGGACAGAATCAGCCCCAGCATTTT. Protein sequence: CASSPGQNQPQHF.

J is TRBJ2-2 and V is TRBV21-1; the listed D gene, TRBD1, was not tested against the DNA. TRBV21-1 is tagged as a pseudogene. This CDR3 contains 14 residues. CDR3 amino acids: CASWGTVGAGELFF. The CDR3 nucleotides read TGTGCCAGTTGGGGGACAGTTGGGGCCGGGGAGCTGTTTTTT.

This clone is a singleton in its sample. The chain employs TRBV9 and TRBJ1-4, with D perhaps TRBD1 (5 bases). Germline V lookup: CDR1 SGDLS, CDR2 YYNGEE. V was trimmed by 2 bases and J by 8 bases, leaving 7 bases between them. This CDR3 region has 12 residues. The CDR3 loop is CASSVQGEKLFF. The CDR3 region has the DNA TGTGCCAGCAGCGTGCAGGGAGAAAAACTGTTTTTT.

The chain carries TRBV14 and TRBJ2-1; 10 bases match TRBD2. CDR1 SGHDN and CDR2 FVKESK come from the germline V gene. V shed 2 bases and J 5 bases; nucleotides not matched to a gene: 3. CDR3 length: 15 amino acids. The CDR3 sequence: CASSQPSGSDNEQFF. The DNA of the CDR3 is TGTGCCAGCAGCCAACCTAGCGGGAGTGACAATGAGCAGTTCTTC.

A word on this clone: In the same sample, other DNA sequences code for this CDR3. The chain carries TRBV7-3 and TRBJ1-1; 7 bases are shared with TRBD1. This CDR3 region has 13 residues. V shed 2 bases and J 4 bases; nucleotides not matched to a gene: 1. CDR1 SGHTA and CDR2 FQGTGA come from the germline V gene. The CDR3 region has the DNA TGTGCCAGCAGCTTATCAGGGGGCACTGAAGCTTTCTTT. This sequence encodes CASSLSGGTEAFF.

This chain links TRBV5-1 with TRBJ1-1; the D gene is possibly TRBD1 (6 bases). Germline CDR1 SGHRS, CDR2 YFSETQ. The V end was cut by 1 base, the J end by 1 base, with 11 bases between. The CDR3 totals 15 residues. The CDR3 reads CASSLSAGENTEAFF. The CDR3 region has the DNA TGCGCCAGCAGCTTGTCCGCAGGGGAGAACACTGAAGCTTTCTTT. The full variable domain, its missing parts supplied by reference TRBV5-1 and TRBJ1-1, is KAGVTQTPRYLIKTRGQQVTLSCSPISGHRSVSWYQQTPGQGLQFLFEYFSETQRNKGNFPGRFSGRQFSNSRSEMNVSTLELGDSALYLCASSLSAGENTEAFFGQGTRLTVV.

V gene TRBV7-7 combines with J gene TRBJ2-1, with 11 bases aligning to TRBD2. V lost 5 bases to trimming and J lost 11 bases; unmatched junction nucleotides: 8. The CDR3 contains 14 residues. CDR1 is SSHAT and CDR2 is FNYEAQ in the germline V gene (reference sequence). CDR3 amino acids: CASSAGTSGLKQFF. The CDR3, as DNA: TGTGCCAGCAGCGCCGGGACTAGCGGACTGAAGCAGTTCTTC.

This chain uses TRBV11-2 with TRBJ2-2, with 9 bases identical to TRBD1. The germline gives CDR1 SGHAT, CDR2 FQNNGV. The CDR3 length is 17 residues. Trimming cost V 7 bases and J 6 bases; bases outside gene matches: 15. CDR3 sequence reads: CASTRLLGTGSSGELFF. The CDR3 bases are TGTGCCAGCACCCGCTTACTCGGGACAGGGTCCTCCGGGGAGCTGTTTTTT.

CDR3 amino acids: CASSLRGLADEQFF. The DNA for the CDR3 is TGCGCCAGCAGCTTGAGAGGACTAGCAGATGAGCAGTTCTTC. The chain employs TRBV5-1 and TRBJ2-1, with 8 bases that match TRBD2. The CDR3 is 14 residues long. V trimming: 1 base; J trimming: 8 bases; junction bases outside the gene matches: 5. CDR1 SGHRS and CDR2 YFSETQ come from the germline V gene.